This T cell receptor (beta chain) was found in a study of T cell responses to AZD1222 COVID-19 vaccine. General study points: Distributed over spike, vaccine-associated CD4 TCRs predominated at 160-218 and 743-854. Without day 14 samples, only post-peak T cell repertoires were studied. Targets within unmutated variant regions were reportedly found for nearly half of spike-specific TCRs.

Germline CDR1 and CDR2: SGHAT and FQNNGV. The V end was cut by 6 bases, the J end by 6 bases, with 14 bases between. This CDR3 is 14 amino acids long. Measured with immunoSEQ multiplex PCR; TCRdb has only the in-frame clones, and not every one. The sample includes more than 50,000 clones, over 85% of them seen just once. As regards this clone: The antigen is undetermined.

The chain carries TRBV11-2 and TRBJ2-2; no definite D call. The clonotype originates from an adult in good health. Here the sequenced sample was peripheral blood, taken on day 0 of AZD1222 vaccination. CDR3 region: CASSSILGAGELFF. The DNA of the CDR3 is TGTGCCAGCAGTTCGATTCTGGGTGCCGGGGAGCTGTTTTTT.